This record looks at one T cell receptor beta chain sequence and its context. This clonotype was seen a handful of times. Its binding antigen is unknown. No clone much larger than this one lies a single base away; base qualities are absent. For sequencing, an Illumina HiSeq 1500 was employed. TCRdb handled the public reads itself, with Q25 trimming in fastp and clone calling in MiXCR, and kept productive beta chains. Each CDR3 protein appears once, grouped with its most common genes and DNA. This sample comprises approximately 43,000 distinct CDR3 sequences, around 20% of them detected only once. Less than 20% of the sample lies in the top ten. The source of the sample is a study of T cell repertoires in cytomegalovirus infection (dated by TCRdb to the late 2010s). Regarding the study in general: Donor HLA type was relevant to the analysis, as public TCR beta signatures indicated carriage of CMV infection together with the matching HLA type. Summary of the overall study and its limitations: Carriers of CMV infection plus the relevant HLA type were discriminated by the cumulative frequency of public TCR beta family members in the study cohort and in an independent roughly 400-donor cohort. The ex vivo response was dominated by HLA-C-restricted CMV-specific TCR beta clonotypes, and the single most frequent clonotype in two of eight donors was supplied by these HLA-C-restricted clonotypes.

From its cysteine to its phenylalanine, the CDR3 spans 13 amino acids. The read is trimmed to its CDR3 DNA, 39 bases read in frame from base 1. As encoded in the germline V gene, CDR1 is SGHTA while CDR2 is FQGNSA. Deletion took 5 bases off V and 4 bases off J, with a span of 11 bases between the germline ends. The V gene is TRBV7-2 and the J gene is TRBJ1-2; no D gene call is confident. The sequence was collected from a human donor in good health (CMV status not recorded). Some clones in this sample may be carry-over from other donors' samples. The specimen sequenced was PBMCs, sequenced either directly or after in vitro stimulation (not recorded which). The CDR3 region reads CASSRGPFYGYTF. The DNA is TGTGCCAGCAGCCGTGGGCCCTTCTATGGCTACACCTTC. Where the CDR3 stops, the reference TRBV7-2 and TRBJ1-2 genes take over; the full variable domain is GAGVSQSPSNKVTEKGKDVELRCDPISGHTALYWYRQSLGQGLEFLIYFQGNSAPDKSGLPSDRFSAERTGGSVSTLTIQRTQQEDSAVYLCASSRGPFYGYTFGSGTRLTVV.